Included here is one T cell receptor beta chain sequence, with context. Its specificity is unknown. The record originates from a study of regulatory T cells in long-lasting Graves disease. Assembly of TCR beta libraries relied on iRepertoire HTBI primers together with Arm-PCR of CDR3 regions. Using its own MiXCR run on the multiplex PCR reads, TCRdb lists one record per CDR3 protein. This table has about half a million distinct CDR3 sequences, roughly 23% appearing once. The germline CDR1 and CDR2 sequences are SGHDT and YYEEEE. The CDR3 has 13 amino acids. With 1 base removed from V and 5 bases from J, the gap between germline ends came to 10 bases. Time point given: persistent/refractory GD, antithyroid drugs over 5 years with positive TRAb. PBMC RNA was the source of the TCR library. Patients were from an endocrinology department in Xi'an, China. Study outcomes and limitations: Tissue studied was limited to peripheral blood, excluding thyroid tissue. When disease was persistent, TRBV28, TRBJ1-2 and TRBJ2-5 were the favored segments. Persistent Graves' patients showed reduced TCR diversity versus newly diagnosed patients.

The chain combines TRBV5-6 with TRBJ2-7; D gene ambiguous. The sample was peripheral blood mononuclear cells (PBMCs), taken when the disease was refractory, from a patient treated with antithyroid drugs. The receptor comes from a female donor with Graves disease. Written as DNA, the CDR3 is TGTGCCAGCAGCTTGTATGGTCCCAACGAGCAGTACTTC. This translates into CASSLYGPNEQYF.